Sequencing of this TCR beta chain was carried out in a study of cytomegalovirus exposure and HLA in healthy donors. Points from the study as a whole: One variant, a missense change in DCLRE1C, was linked in a later analysis to TCR beta V- and J-gene trimming. Later analysis suggested most CMV-associated TCR beta chains were HLA-restricted. Researchers counted roughly 150 TCR beta chains as cytomegalovirus-associated.

The donors (healthy individuals) were bone marrow donors. Trimming cost V 8 bases and J 1 base, with 15 bases left between them. The CDR3 consists of 14 residues. Germline-derived CDR1 and CDR2 are SEHNR and FQNEAQ (reference sequence). The PCR made use of 60 Vbeta and 13 Jbeta primers. Sequenced by immunoSEQ multiplex PCR; TCRdb stores in-frame clones only, minus some. The sample carries hundreds of thousands of clones, around four fifths recorded once. Regarding this clone: The antigen is undetermined.

Sequenced material: PBMCs. The chain employs TRBV7-9 and TRBJ2-7; tentative D call: TRBD2 (6 bases). The TCR comes from a middle-aged woman in good health and CMV-seronegative. This CDR3 is CASVKARGSYEQYF. In nucleotides, the CDR3 is TGTGCCAGCGTAAAGGCCCGGGGGTCCTACGAGCAGTACTTC.